The clone carrying this T cell receptor (beta chain) was counted between two and nine times. The target antigen is unknown. The CDR3 contains 14 residues. The V segment lost 4 bases and the J segment 5 bases; nucleotides outside the gene matches: 8. Germline assignment: CDR1 LGHDT and CDR2 YNNKEL (reference sequence). This entry comes from a study of identical twins. General observations from the study: Abundant beta clonotypes from cord blood had fewer insertions, unlike memory repertoires, which showed none. The analysis was cross-sectional rather than longitudinal within donors. Partly confounded zero-insertion analyses could result from invariant MAIT and iNKT cells.

TCRdb passed the 5' RACE reads through MiXCR, listing each CDR3 protein once. Among 450,000 to 500,000 distinct CDR3 sequences listed, more than 13% were seen once. Another study also made use of these data, one on yellow fever vaccine responses in identical twins. Per that paper: Twins reportedly had a vaccine T cell response that seemed partly convergent, partly personalized.

The specimen sequenced was CD4+ T cells sorted from blood. The rearrangement joins TRBV3-1 to TRBJ2-7; the match to TRBD1 covers 7 bases. The receptor was isolated from a woman aged 18-29 years in good health. The CDR3 bases are TGTGCCAGCAGCCGGTTACAGGGGCCTAACGAGCAGTACTTC. This gives the protein CASSRLQGPNEQYF.